This paragraph reports one T cell receptor (beta chain). What it recognizes is unknown. This entry belongs to a study of chemoradiotherapy in HPV16-positive cancers. Over chemoradiotherapy, repertoires were sampled more than once. Overall study findings and caveats: Candidate HPV-specific clones and E7-related TCR motifs grew in tumor during treatment. HPV-specific T cells were functionally defined from only two HPV16-positive patients. For HPV16-positive patients, expanding HPV-responsive T cells associated with longer recurrence-free survival.

This CDR3 region has 13 residues. V was pared by 4 bases and J by 3 bases, with 6 bases between. Germline CDR1 reads ENHRY; CDR2 reads SYGVKD. Generated by immunoSEQ multiplex PCR, the TCRdb table keeps only in-frame clones and is missing some. The sample lists 15,000 to 20,000 clones, 89% occurring once. The clonotype comes from a human donor with HPV-associated anogenital cancer. This chain connects TRBV10-3 to TRBJ2-2; D is possibly TRBD2 (5 bases). Here the sequenced sample was blood, taken from a patient who underwent chemoradiotherapy. The CDR3 DNA reads as TGTGCCATCAGTGCGAGGGACACCGGGGAGCTGTTTTTT. It encodes CAISARDTGELFF.